These T cell receptor beta chains were read from a single sample in a study of lymphopenia after photon versus proton radiotherapy. Only in-frame clones appear in the TCRdb table, and some are missing; sequencing was by immunoSEQ multiplex PCR. Of 30,000 to 45,000 clones listed, 70% to 90% are singletons. Sequenced here: peripheral blood, sampled from a patient treated with photon-based radiotherapy. The receptors derive from a man in his fifties or sixties with gastric cancer. Each CDR3 is given with its conserved first and last residue. The D gene is left open where the match is weak. The size field is filled for only some rows; it gives once, few, many or a size class.

clone_size d_call j_call v_call cdr3_nt cdr3_aa
- - TRBJ1-4 TRBV4-2 TGTGCCAGCAGCCAAGGGGTCCGACAAAATGAAAAACTGTTTTTT CASSQGVRQNEKLFF
- - TRBJ2-5 TRBV19 TGTGCCAGTAGCGCCTGGACAGAAAGAGAGACCCAGTACTTC CASSAWTERETQYF
- - TRBJ2-3 TRBV9 TGTGCCAGCAGCGCCACGATGAAAGGACCCGTCGGAGATACGCAGTATTTT CASSATMKGPVGDTQYF
few TRBD2 TRBJ2-3 TRBV15 TGTGCCACCAGCAGAGGGGCTAGCGGGATCACAGATACGCAGTATTTT CATSRGASGITDTQYF
- - TRBJ1-3 TRBV9 TGTGCCAGCAGCGTAGAGGGCAGTAGCTCTGGAAACACCATATATTTT CASSVEGSSSGNTIYF
- - TRBJ2-1 TRBV29-1 TGCAGCGTTGAAGATATCGGGGGCCCCTCCTACAATGAGCAGTTCTTC CSVEDIGGPSYNEQFF
- - TRBJ2-7 TRBV28 TGTGCCAGCAGTTTAAACGCCGAGCAGTACTTC CASSLNAEQYF
- TRBD1 TRBJ2-3 TRBV6-1 TGTGCCAGCAGCGTGGACAGGGCAGATACGCAGTATTTT CASSVDRADTQYF
- - TRBJ1-1 TRBV30 TGTGCCTGGGGATCCGGGGGTGGGAACACTGAAGCTTTCTTT CAWGSGGGNTEAFF
- - TRBJ1-2 TRBV27 TGTGCCAGCAAGGGGATGTCCACAGGGCCGGGGGGCTACACCTTC CASKGMSTGPGGYTF
- TRBD2 TRBJ2-5 TRBV4-1 TGCGCCAGCAGCTTTCGACTAGCGGGAGCGGAGACCCAGTACTTC CASSFRLAGAETQYF
once - TRBJ2-7 TRBV6-1 TGTGCCAGCAGTGAAAGCTTAGCCCACTCCTACGAGCAGTACTTC CASSESLAHSYEQYF
- - TRBJ1-2 TRBV6-6 TGTGCCAGCAGTTACTCAGGGACTAACTATGGCTACACCTTC CASSYSGTNYGYTF
- TRBD1 TRBJ2-7 TRBV5-5 TGTGCCAGCAGCACCACAGGGGGCCCATCCTACGAGCAGTACTTC CASSTTGGPSYEQYF
- TRBD2 TRBJ2-3 TRBV19 TGTGCCAGTAGTAGCGGGAGAATTACGACAGATACGCAGTATTTT CASSSGRITTDTQYF
- TRBD2 TRBJ2-5 TRBV7-9 TGTGCCAGCAGCAAGACTAGCGGGGAAACCCAGTACTTC CASSKTSGETQYF
- TRBD1 TRBJ1-5 TRBV28 TGTGCCAGCAGTCACCCAACAGGGGGAAATCAGCCCCAGCATTTT CASSHPTGGNQPQHF
once - TRBJ1-2 TRBV28 TGTGCCAGCAGCCGTCCCTTGGACGGAACCTATGGCTACACCTTC CASSRPLDGTYGYTF
- - TRBJ2-3 TRBV2 TGTGCCAGCAGGACACAGGAGACGAGCACAGATACGCAGTATTTT CASRTQETSTDTQYF
- TRBD2 TRBJ2-5 TRBV7-2 TGTGCCAGCAGCCTCGGACTAGCGGGAGAGCGCGAGACCCAGTACTTC CASSLGLAGERETQYF
- - TRBJ1-5 TRBV4-1 TGCGCCAGCAGCCTGAGGGTCGTGGGCCCTAATCAGCCCCAGCATTTT CASSLRVVGPNQPQHF
- TRBD2 TRBJ2-1 TRBV9 TGTGCCAGCAGCGTAGTGGCTAGCGGGAGGGGTGATGAGCAGTTCTTC CASSVVASGRGDEQFF
- - TRBJ2-3 TRBV6-1 TGTGCCAGCAGTGGGGCAGCAAACACAGATACGCAGTATTTT CASSGAANTDTQYF
- TRBD1 TRBJ1-2 TRBV6-6 TGTGCCAGCAGTTCAGGGGGCCGCTATGGCTACACCTTC CASSSGGRYGYTF
- - TRBJ2-7 TRBV4-1 TGCGCCAGCAGTCTTGGCGGGGCAGGGGTCTACGAGCAGTACTTC CASSLGGAGVYEQYF
once - TRBJ2-7 TRBV7-2 TGTGCCAGCAGCGGGAGGACAGTTAGCTCCTACGAGCAGTACTTC CASSGRTVSSYEQYF
- TRBD2 TRBJ2-1 TRBV5-6 TGTGCCAGCAGCTTGCTACGGCTAGCGGGAGGGGGGCAGTTCTTC CASSLLRLAGGGQFF
once - TRBJ2-7 TRBV7-6 TGTGCCAGCAGCCTGACAGCCCTCGGTTACGAGCAGTACTTC CASSLTALGYEQYF
- TRBD1 TRBJ1-2 TRBV11-1 TGTGCCAGCAGCACAAACCGGGACAGGAACGGCTACACCTTC CASSTNRDRNGYTF